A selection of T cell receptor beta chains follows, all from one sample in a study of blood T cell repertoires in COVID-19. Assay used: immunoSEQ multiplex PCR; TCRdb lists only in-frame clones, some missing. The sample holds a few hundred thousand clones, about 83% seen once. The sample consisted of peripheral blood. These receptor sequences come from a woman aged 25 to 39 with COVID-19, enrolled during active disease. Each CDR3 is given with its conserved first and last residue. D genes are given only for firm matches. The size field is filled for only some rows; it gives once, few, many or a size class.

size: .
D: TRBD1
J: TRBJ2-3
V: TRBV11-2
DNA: TGTGCCAGCAGCAAAGGCGGGACAGGGGGTGGAGATACGCAGTATTTT
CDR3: CASSKGGTGGGDTQYF

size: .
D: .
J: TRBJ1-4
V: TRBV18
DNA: TGTGCCAGCTCCCCCTTGGGGGGGAGTCCTAATGAAAAACTGTTTTTT
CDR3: CASSPLGGSPNEKLFF

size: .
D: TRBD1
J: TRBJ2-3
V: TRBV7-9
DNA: TGTGCCAGTTTTCAGGGGACAGGGACTTCCACAGATACGCAGTATTTT
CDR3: CASFQGTGTSTDTQYF

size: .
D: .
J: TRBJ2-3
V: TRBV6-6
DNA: TGTGCCAGCAACACAGACAGCAGCACAGATACGCAGTATTTT
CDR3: CASNTDSSTDTQYF

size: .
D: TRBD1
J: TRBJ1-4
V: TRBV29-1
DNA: TGCAGCGTTGCTGAGGGACAGCTAAATGAAAAACTGTTTTTT
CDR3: CSVAEGQLNEKLFF

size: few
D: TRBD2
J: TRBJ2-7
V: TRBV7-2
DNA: TGTGCCAGCAGCTTAGACGGGGGGGCGGGCGAGCAGTACTTC
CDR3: CASSLDGGAGEQYF

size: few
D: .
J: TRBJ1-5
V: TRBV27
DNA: TGTGCCAGCAGCATTAATGCGGATTTCAATCAGCCCCAGCATTTT
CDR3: CASSINADFNQPQHF

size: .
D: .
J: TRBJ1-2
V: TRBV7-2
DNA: TGTGCCAGCAGCCCGTTCGGCTATGGCTACACCTTC
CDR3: CASSPFGYGYTF

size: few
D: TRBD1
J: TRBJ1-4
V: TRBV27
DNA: TGTGCCAGCAGTCAGGACAGGGGGCACGAAAAACTGTTTTTT
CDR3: CASSQDRGHEKLFF

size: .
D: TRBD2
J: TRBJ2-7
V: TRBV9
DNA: TGTGCCAGCAGCGCGTCAGCGGGAGAGAGCTACGAGCAGTACTTC
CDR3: CASSASAGESYEQYF

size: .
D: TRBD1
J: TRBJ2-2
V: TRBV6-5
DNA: TGTGCCCATTCAAGGACAGGGCTTACCGGGGAGCTGTTTTTT
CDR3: CAHSRTGLTGELFF

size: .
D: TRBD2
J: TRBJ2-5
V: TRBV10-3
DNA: TGTGCCACCGAAGAGGGAGGGAGGGGACAAGAGACCCAGTACTTC
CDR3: CATEEGGRGQETQYF

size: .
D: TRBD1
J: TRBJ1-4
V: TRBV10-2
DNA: TGCGCCAGCAGTGGGCAGGGGGCAACTAATGAAAAACTGTTTTTT
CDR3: CASSGQGATNEKLFF

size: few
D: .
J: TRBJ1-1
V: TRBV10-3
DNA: TGTGCCATCAGTGAAATGCAGGGTAGGAACACTGAAGCTTTCTTT
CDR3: CAISEMQGRNTEAFF

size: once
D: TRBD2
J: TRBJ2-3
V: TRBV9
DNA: TGTGCCAGCAGCGTAGACCCGGGACTAGCGGGAGTTACGCAGTATTTT
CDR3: CASSVDPGLAGVTQYF

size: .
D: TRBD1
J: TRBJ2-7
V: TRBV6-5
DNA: TGTGCCAGCAGAATCGGGACAGTTGGCGAGCAGTACTTC
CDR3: CASRIGTVGEQYF

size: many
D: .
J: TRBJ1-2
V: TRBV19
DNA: TGTGCCAGTACCCAGGACACATATGGCTACACCTTC
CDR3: CASTQDTYGYTF

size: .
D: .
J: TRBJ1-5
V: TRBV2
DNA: TGTGCCAGCAGACCCGACAGCAGCAATCAGCCCCAGCATTTT
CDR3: CASRPDSSNQPQHF

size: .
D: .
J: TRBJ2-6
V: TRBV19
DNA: TGTGCCAGTGTTGACAGGTCCCGCTCTGGGGCCAACGTCCTGACTTTC
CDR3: CASVDRSRSGANVLTF

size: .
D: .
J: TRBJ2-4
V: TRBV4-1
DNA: TGCGCCAGCAGCCAGGAACCCGGGACTTCGAGCGTTAGAAACATTCAGTACTTC
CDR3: CASSQEPGTSSVRNIQYF

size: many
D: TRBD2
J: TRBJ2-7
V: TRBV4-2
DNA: TGTGCCAGCAGCCAAGATACTAGCGGGTACGAGCAGTACTTC
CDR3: CASSQDTSGYEQYF

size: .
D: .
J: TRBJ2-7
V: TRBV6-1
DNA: TGTGCCAGCAGTGAACTTGTCGAGCAGTACTTC
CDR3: CASSELVEQYF

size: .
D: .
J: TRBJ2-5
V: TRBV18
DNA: TGTGCCAGCTCACCATCACAGGGGGGGAGAGAGACCCAGTACTTC
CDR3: CASSPSQGGRETQYF

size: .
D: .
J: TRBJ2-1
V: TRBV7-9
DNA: TGTGCCAGCAGCCAAACCCACAGATACAATGAGCAGTTCTTC
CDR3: CASSQTHRYNEQFF

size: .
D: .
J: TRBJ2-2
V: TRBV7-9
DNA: TGTGCCAGCAGCTTTGGGACAACGACCGGGGAGCTGTTTTTT
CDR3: CASSFGTTTGELFF

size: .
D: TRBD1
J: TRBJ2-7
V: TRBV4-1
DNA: TGCGCCAGCAGCCAACTTTGGGGACAGGGTTCCTACGAGCAGTACTTC
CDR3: CASSQLWGQGSYEQYF